One and the same sample provided the 10 T cell receptor beta chains below, sequenced in a study of identical twins. TCRdb recomputed calls from the 5' RACE reads with MiXCR, one row per CDR3 protein. Counted here are 450,000 or so distinct CDR3 sequences, roughly an eighth occurring once; the ten biggest clones make up 0.95% to 1%. This sample also belongs to another study, concerning yellow fever vaccine responses in identical twins.

The sequencing sample was made of CD4+ T cells sorted from blood. The source of these receptors is a woman under 30 in good health.

There are many counts of this clonotype. The rearrangement uses TRBV7-2 and TRBJ2-7, with 9 bases that match TRBD1. Trimming at V came to 3 bases and at J to 7 bases, leaving 10 bases not matched to a gene. This CDR3 is 15 amino acids long. Germline assignment: CDR1 SGHTA and CDR2 FQGNSA. CDR3 residues: CASSFSGQGSVEQYF. The CDR3 region has the DNA TGTGCCAGCAGCTTCAGCGGACAGGGGTCAGTTGAGCAGTACTTC.

This clonotype was counted only a few times. The V gene is TRBV14, the J gene TRBJ2-2; 15 bases align to TRBD2. The trim removed 2 bases at V and 7 bases at J, leaving 8 bases unmatched. The CDR3 loop spans 18 amino acids. Germline-derived CDR1 and CDR2 are SGHDN and FVKESK. CDR3 protein: CASSQLGLAGGPGGELFF. CDR3 bases: TGTGCCAGCAGCCAACTCGGACTAGCGGGAGGGCCGGGCGGGGAGCTGTTTTTT.

This clonotype was recorded a few times. J is TRBJ2-7 and V is TRBV7-9; TRBD1 might be the D (6 bases). V was trimmed by 2 bases and J by 1 base, leaving 15 bases between them. The CDR3 is 16 residues long. CDR1 and CDR2 (germline): SEHNR, FQNEAQ (reference sequence). The chain's CDR3 is CASSLYGGTKSYEQYF. In DNA, the CDR3 is TGTGCCAGCAGCTTATATGGTGGGACAAAGTCCTACGAGCAGTACTTC.

The chain recombines TRBV2 with TRBJ2-1; no clear D gene. CDR3 length equals 14 residues. Trimming removed 6 bases from V and 0 bases from J, with 9 bases in between. Per the germline V gene, CDR1 is SNHLY and CDR2 is FYNNEI. The CDR3 nucleotides are TGTGCCAGCAGGTACCCACTCTCCTACAATGAGCAGTTCTTC. Translation gives CASRYPLSYNEQFF.

Only a few counts were recorded for this clonotype. The CDR3 sequence: CASSRADSPLHF. DNA for the CDR3: TGTGCCAGCAGTAGGGCGGATTCACCCCTCCACTTT. This sequence joins TRBV12-3 or TRBV12-4 and TRBJ1-6, with D unresolved. Between the trimmed V and J ends, which lost 5 bases and 8 bases, there was a span of 7 bases. The CDR3 is made up of 12 amino acids.

The chain carries TRBV7-2 and TRBJ1-1, with 10 nucleotides matching TRBD1. The V segment lost 4 bases and the J segment 14 bases; nucleotides outside the gene matches: 7. This CDR3 has 12 residues. CDR1 and CDR2 from the germline V gene are SGHTA and FQGNSA. CDR3 DNA: TGTGCCAGCAGCTACACGACAGGGGGCCGGTTCTTT. Residues: CASSYTTGGRFF.

The chain carries TRBV20-1 and TRBJ1-2, with 12 bases fitting TRBD1. Germline CDR1 reads DFQATT; CDR2 reads SNEGSKA (reference sequence). V lost 2 bases, J lost 8 bases, and 6 bases stayed unmatched. This CDR3 spans 14 amino acids. CDR3: CSARNRDRGLGYTF. The CDR3 nucleotides read TGCAGTGCTAGAAACCGGGACAGGGGGCTCGGCTACACCTTC.

The rearrangement uses TRBV20-1 and TRBJ2-7; 9 positions match TRBD2. Germline V gives CDR1 DFQATT, CDR2 SNEGSKA (reference sequence). CDR3 length: 16 residues. Trimming took 3 bases from V and 2 from J; bases not matched to a gene: 11. The CDR3 DNA reads as TGCAGTGCTAGTCGTCCCTCTAGCGGGATTACCTACGAGCAGTACTTC. It encodes CSASRPSSGITYEQYF.

CDR3: CASSWRSTTNTGELFF. The CDR3 DNA is TGTGCCAGCAGCTGGAGGTCCACAACGAACACCGGGGAGCTGTTTTTT. The rearrangement links TRBV7-2 to TRBJ2-2, with a possible D match to TRBD2 (5 bases). CDR1 SGHTA and CDR2 FQGNSA come from the germline V gene. This CDR3 region has 16 residues. Trimming shortened V by 4 bases and J by 0 bases, and 12 bases separated the two germline ends.

This clonotype was seen only a few times. The CDR3 is CASSFYQGHGTDTQYF. The CDR3 nucleotides read TGTGCCAGCAGCTTCTATCAGGGACACGGCACAGATACGCAGTATTTT. The chain combines TRBV5-4 with TRBJ2-3; D perhaps matches TRBD1 (6 bases). The V end was cut by 2 bases, the J end by 1 base, with 14 bases between. Germline CDR1 reads SGHNT; CDR2 reads YYREEE (reference sequence). The CDR3 loop spans 16 amino acids.